A single TCR beta chain is shown here with its context. No antigen is known for it. Indicated time point: week 35, safety follow-up. All doses held 300 ug of mutant IDH1 20-mer peptide, with topical imiquimod. Each patient was administered eight vaccinations, scheduled in weeks 1, 3, 5, 7, 11, 15, 19 and 23. Assay: immunoSEQ multiplex PCR; the TCRdb copy retains only in-frame clones and omits some. The table has some 29,000 clones, more than 65% seen once. Germline V gene sequence: CDR1 PRHDT, CDR2 FYEKMQ (reference sequence). This CDR3 has 19 amino acids. V was clipped by 2 bases and J by 2 bases, with 22 bases between them. This specimen comes from a study of a mutant IDH1 vaccine in newly diagnosed glioma.

The source is a man aged 50 or older with glioma. The chain links TRBV13 to TRBJ1-3; no definite D call. This material consisted of PBMCs, taken from a glioma patient whose treatment included an IDH1 peptide vaccine. CDR3 sequence (DNA): TGTGCCAGCAGCTTAAATGGGTTATTTGGAATTCGAACTGGAAACACCATATATTTT. It yields the protein CASSLNGLFGIRTGNTIYF.